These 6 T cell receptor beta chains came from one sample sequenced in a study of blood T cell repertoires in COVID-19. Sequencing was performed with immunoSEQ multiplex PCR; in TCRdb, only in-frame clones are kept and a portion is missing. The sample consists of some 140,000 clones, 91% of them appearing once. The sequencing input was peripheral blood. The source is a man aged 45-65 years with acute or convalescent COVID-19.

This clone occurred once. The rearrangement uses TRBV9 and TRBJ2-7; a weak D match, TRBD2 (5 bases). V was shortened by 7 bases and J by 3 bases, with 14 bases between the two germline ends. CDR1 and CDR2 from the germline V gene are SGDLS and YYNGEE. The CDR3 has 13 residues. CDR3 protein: CASSWRVDYEQYF. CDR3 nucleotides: TGTGCCAGCTCCTGGCGGGTCGACTACGAGCAGTACTTC.

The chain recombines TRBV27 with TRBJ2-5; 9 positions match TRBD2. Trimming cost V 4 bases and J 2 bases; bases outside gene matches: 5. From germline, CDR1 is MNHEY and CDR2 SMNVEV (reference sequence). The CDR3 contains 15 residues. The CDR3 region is CASSYRLAGQETQYF. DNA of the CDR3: TGTGCCAGCAGTTATCGTCTAGCGGGGCAAGAGACCCAGTACTTC.

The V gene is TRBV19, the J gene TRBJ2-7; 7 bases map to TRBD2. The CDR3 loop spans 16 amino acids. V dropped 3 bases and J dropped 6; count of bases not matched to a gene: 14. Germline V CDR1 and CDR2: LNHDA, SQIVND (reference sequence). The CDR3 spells CASSIGFRTRYGEQYF. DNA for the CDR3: TGTGCCAGTAGTATCGGTTTCCGGACTAGATACGGCGAGCAGTACTTC. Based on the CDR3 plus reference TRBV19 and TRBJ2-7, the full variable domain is DGGITQSPKYLFRKEGQNVTLSCEQNLNHDAMYWYRQDPGQGLRLIYYSQIVNDFQKGDIAEGYSVSREKKESFPLTVTSAQKNPTAFYLCASSIGFRTRYGEQYFGPGTRLTVT.

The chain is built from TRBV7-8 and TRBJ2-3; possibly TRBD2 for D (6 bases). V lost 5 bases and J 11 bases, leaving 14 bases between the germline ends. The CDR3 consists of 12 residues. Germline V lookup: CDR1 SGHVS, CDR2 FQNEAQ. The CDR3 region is CASSRTPGEQYF. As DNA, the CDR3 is TGTGCCAGCAGCCGTACGCCGGGAGAGCAGTATTTT.

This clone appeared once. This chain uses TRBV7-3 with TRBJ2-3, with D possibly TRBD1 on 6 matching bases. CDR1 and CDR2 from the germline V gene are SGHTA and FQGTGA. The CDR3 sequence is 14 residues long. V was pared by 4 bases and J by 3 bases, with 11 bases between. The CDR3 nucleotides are TGTGCCAGCAGCTCGCAGGGGTGGACAGATACGCAGTATTTT. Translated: CASSSQGWTDTQYF.

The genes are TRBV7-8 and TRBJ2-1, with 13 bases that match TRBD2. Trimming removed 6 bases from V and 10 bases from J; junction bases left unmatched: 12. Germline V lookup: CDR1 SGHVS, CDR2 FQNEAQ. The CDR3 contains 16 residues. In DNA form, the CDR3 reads TGTGCCAGCAGTGCCGGGACTAGCGGGGTAAAGGGCGAGCAGTTCTTC. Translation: CASSAGTSGVKGEQFF.